The 8 T cell receptor beta chains below were found in one sample sequenced in a study of blood T cell repertoires in COVID-19. TCRdb's table, derived via immunoSEQ multiplex PCR, lists solely in-frame clones and lacks some. This table has 300,000 to 400,000 clones, 75% to 90% appearing once. The sequenced sample consisted of peripheral blood. The receptors originated from a woman aged 45-65 years with COVID-19, enrolled during active disease.

The chain uses TRBV27 and TRBJ2-1, with 7 bases that match TRBD1. This CDR3 contains 17 residues. Germline CDR1 reads MNHEY; CDR2 reads SMNVEV (reference sequence). The V gene end was trimmed by 3 bases and the J gene end by 9 bases; junction bases not matched to a gene: 17. The CDR3 spells CASSFRSGTALSGEQFF. DNA of the CDR3: TGTGCCAGCAGTTTTAGATCCGGGACAGCCCTATCGGGTGAGCAGTTCTTC.

The genes are TRBV5-1 and TRBJ1-2, with D possibly TRBD1 on 6 matching bases. The germline CDR1 and CDR2 sequences are SGHRS and YFSETQ. V was shortened by 2 bases and J by 4 bases, with 15 bases between the two germline ends. CDR3 length: 15 amino acids. CDR3 bases: TGCGCCAGCAGCTTAGGGACACCCTCGGTCTATGGCTACACCTTC. Translating gives CASSLGTPSVYGYTF. Looking up the rest from reference TRBV5-1 and TRBJ1-2 gives the full variable domain: KAGVTQTPRYLIKTRGQQVTLSCSPISGHRSVSWYQQTPGQGLQFLFEYFSETQRNKGNFPGRFSGRQFSNSRSEMNVSTLELGDSALYLCASSLGTPSVYGYTFGSGTRLTVV.

V gene TRBV7-9 combines with J gene TRBJ2-1; 8 bases fit TRBD2. V lost 7 bases and J lost 10; bases outside the gene matches: 15. In germline, CDR1 is SEHNR, CDR2 FQNEAQ (reference sequence). This CDR3 spans 15 amino acids. This CDR3 is CASTQRASGSNEQFF. CDR3 coding DNA: TGTGCCAGCACCCAAAGGGCTAGCGGGTCAAACGAGCAGTTCTTC.

The genes are TRBV19 and TRBJ1-3; 11 bases fit TRBD1. The CDR3 spans 14 residues. Trimming at V came to 8 bases and at J to 2 bases, leaving 2 bases not matched to a gene. Germline lookup yields CDR1 LNHDA and CDR2 SQIVND (reference sequence). The CDR3 spells CASGQGAPGNTIYF. CDR3 sequence (DNA): TGTGCCAGTGGACAGGGGGCGCCTGGAAACACCATATATTTT.

The chain is built from TRBV2 and TRBJ2-2, with 9 bases matching TRBD2. V lost 10 bases, J lost 4 bases, and 7 bases stayed unmatched. The CDR3 loop spans 14 amino acids. CDR1 and CDR2 (germline): SNHLY, FYNNEI. For the CDR3, the DNA is TGTGCCATCCTGGAGCGGGAGGTCACCGGGGAGCTGTTTTTT. This encodes CAILEREVTGELFF.

The chain combines TRBV27 with TRBJ1-1; weak D call: TRBD1 (6 bases). V was trimmed by 2 bases and J by 0 bases, leaving 7 bases between them. This CDR3 has 14 residues. CDR1 and CDR2 from the germline V gene are MNHEY and SMNVEV (reference sequence). The CDR3 DNA follows: TGTGCCAGCAGTTTAACAGGGATGAACACTGAAGCTTTCTTT. Translation: CASSLTGMNTEAFF.

This clone was counted a single time. The genes are TRBV27 and TRBJ1-1, with D perhaps matching TRBD1 (6 bases). V lost 6 bases and J 0 bases, leaving 14 bases between the germline ends. There are 15 residues in the CDR3. Germline lookup yields CDR1 MNHEY and CDR2 SMNVEV (reference sequence). The DNA of the CDR3 is TGTGCCAGCAGCTGGAGTACAGGGCTGAACACTGAAGCTTTCTTT. Translating gives CASSWSTGLNTEAFF.

The V and J genes are TRBV7-3 and TRBJ2-6; 12 positions match TRBD2. The CDR3 length is 17 residues. Germline CDR1 SGHTA, CDR2 FQGTGA. The junction had 2 bases not matched to a gene; V was cut back by 5 bases and J by 0 bases. The CDR3 protein is CASSLLAGGSGANVLTF. The DNA for the CDR3 is TGTGCCAGCAGCCTACTAGCGGGGGGCTCTGGGGCCAACGTCCTGACTTTC. Full variable domain (missing parts from reference TRBV7-3 and TRBJ2-6): GAGVSQTPSNKVTEKGKYVELRCDPISGHTALYWYRQSLGQGPEFLIYFQGTGAADDSGLPNDRFFAVRPEGSVSTLKIQRTERGDSAVYLCASSLLAGGSGANVLTFGAGSRLTVL.